This T cell receptor beta chain was captured in a study of memory CD8 T cells in hepatitis C reinfection. On the study more broadly: A positive HCV RNA test after two negatives ≥60 days apart defined reinfection. Late or post reinfection samples were taken 12 to 24 weeks after detection.

This clone was seen a handful of times. The CDR3 length is 15 residues. V shed 0 bases and J 4 bases; nucleotides not matched to a gene: 3. The germline gives CDR1 SGHKS, CDR2 YYEKEE (reference sequence). Libraries were prepared by immunoSEQ multiplex PCR; TCRdb keeps only in-frame clonotypes and omits some of them. Altogether about 46,000 clones are present, approximately 92% being singletons, with the ten largest covering around 0.78%. Regarding time point: late/post reinfection, 12 to 24 weeks after detection. TCR sequencing was done directly ex vivo on sorted cells, without expansion in vitro. Donors came from people who inject drugs enrolled in HEPCO, Canada. Total naive CD8 T cells were sorted as viable CD3+ CD8+ CD45RO- cells from two donors.

The chain recombines TRBV5-5 with TRBJ1-5; 8 bases map to TRBD1. This TCR was sampled from a man younger than 35 with hepatitis C virus infection. Input material: naive CD8+ T cells sorted from blood. CDR3 region: CASSLVTGANQPQHF. In DNA form, the CDR3 reads TGTGCCAGCAGCTTGGTGACAGGGGCGAATCAGCCCCAGCATTTT. Full variable domain (outside the CDR3, taken from reference TRBV5-5 and TRBJ1-5): DAGVTQSPTHLIKTRGQQVTLRCSPISGHKSVSWYQQVLGQGPQFIFQYYEKEERGRGNFPDRFSARQFPNYSSELNVNALLLGDSALYLCASSLVTGANQPQHFGDGTRLSIL.